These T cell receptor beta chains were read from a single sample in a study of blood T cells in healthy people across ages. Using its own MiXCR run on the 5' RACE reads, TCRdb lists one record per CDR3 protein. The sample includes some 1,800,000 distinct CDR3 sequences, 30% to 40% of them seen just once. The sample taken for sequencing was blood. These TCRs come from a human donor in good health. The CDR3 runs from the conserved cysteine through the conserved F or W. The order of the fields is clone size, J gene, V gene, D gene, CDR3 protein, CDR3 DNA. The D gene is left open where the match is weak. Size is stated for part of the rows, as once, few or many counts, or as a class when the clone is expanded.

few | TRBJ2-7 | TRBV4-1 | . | CASSLLGASRDEQYF | TGCGCCAGCAGCCTACTAGGAGCCTCCAGGGACGAGCAGTACTTC
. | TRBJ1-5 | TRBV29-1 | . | CSVAPGGSQPQHF | TGCAGCGTCGCCCCAGGAGGGAGTCAGCCCCAGCATTTT
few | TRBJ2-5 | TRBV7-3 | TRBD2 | CASSLVGAGFQETQYF | TGTGCCAGCAGCTTAGTGGGAGCGGGGTTCCAAGAGACCCAGTACTTC
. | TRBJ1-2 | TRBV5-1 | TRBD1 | CASKEQGANYGYTF | TGCGCCAGCAAAGAACAGGGGGCTAACTATGGCTACACCTTC
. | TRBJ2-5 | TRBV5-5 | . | CASSSVNTPGQETQYF | TGTGCCAGCAGCTCAGTAAACACACCGGGCCAAGAGACCCAGTACTTC
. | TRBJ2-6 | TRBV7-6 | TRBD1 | CASSHSKTGTISGANVLTF | TGTGCCAGCAGCCACTCCAAGACAGGGACCATCTCTGGGGCCAACGTCCTGACTTTC
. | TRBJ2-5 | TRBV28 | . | CAGARDQLGETQYF | TGTGCCGGGGCGCGGGACCAACTGGGAGAGACCCAGTACTTC
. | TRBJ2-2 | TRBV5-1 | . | CASSSDQAVNTGELFF | TGCGCCAGCAGTTCTGACCAGGCGGTGAACACCGGGGAGCTGTTTTTT
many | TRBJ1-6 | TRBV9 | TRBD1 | CASSPGTGYNSPLHF | TGTGCCAGCAGCCCCGGGACAGGATATAATTCACCCCTCCACTTT
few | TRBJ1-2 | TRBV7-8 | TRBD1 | CASSSTGVGDGYTF | TGTGCCAGCAGCTCGACAGGGGTTGGGGATGGCTACACCTTC
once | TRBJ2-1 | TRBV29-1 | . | CSVEPGLIGNGQFF | TGCAGCGTTGAACCAGGGTTAATTGGCAATGGGCAGTTCTTC
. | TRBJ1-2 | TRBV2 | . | CARQVRYGYTF | TGTGCCAGACAGGTTCGCTATGGCTACACCTTC
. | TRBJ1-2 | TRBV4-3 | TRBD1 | CASSQRRGTAYGYTF | TGCGCCAGCAGCCAACGCCGCGGGACAGCCTATGGCTACACCTTC
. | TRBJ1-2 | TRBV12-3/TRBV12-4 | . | CASSLAWDGYTF | TGTGCCAGCAGTTTAGCGTGGGATGGCTACACCTTC
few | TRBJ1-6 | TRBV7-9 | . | CASSFRDSLNSPLHF | TGTGCCAGCAGCTTCCGGGACTCCCTTAATTCACCCCTCCACTTT
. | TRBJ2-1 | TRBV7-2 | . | CASSSTGDYEQFF | TGTGCCAGCAGCTCAACAGGGGACTACGAGCAGTTCTTC
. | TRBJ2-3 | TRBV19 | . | CASSTTGHGTDTQYF | TGTGCCAGTAGTACTACGGGTCACGGTACAGATACGCAGTATTTT